Described below is a single T cell receptor (beta chain) sequence and its context. Its antigen is still unknown. From RNA transcripts, TCR beta CDR3 regions were amplified. The HTBI primer set was used in a first-round RT-PCR of the TCR CDR3. TCRdb processed the multiplex PCR reads anew with MiXCR; each CDR3 protein has one entry. The sample carries some 560,000 distinct CDR3 sequences, around a sixth recorded once. These data belong to a study of T cells in Graves' hyperthyroidism and ophthalmopathy. Study results and limitations: In blood, most of the thyroid clonotypes expanded above 0.001 were also present.

Losses at the gene ends were 2 bases for V and 4 bases for J; bases not matched to a gene: 4. Germline V CDR1 and CDR2: GTSNPN, SVGIG (reference sequence). The CDR3 runs 14 residues. The chain uses TRBV30 and TRBJ1-4; 7 bases are a match to TRBD1. Material for sequencing was blood. The clonotype was recovered from a woman in her thirties with Graves' hyperthyroidism. The CDR3 loop reads CAWSTGTVNEKLFF. The DNA of the CDR3 is TGTGCCTGGAGTACCGGGACAGTTAATGAAAAACTGTTTTTT.